This entry lists 28 T cell receptor beta chains sequenced from one sample in a study of cytomegalovirus exposure and HLA in healthy donors. Researchers ran the PCR with 60 Vbeta and 13 Jbeta primers. Assay: immunoSEQ multiplex PCR; the TCRdb copy retains only in-frame clones and omits some. The table has about 160,000 clones, roughly four fifths seen once. Sample: PBMCs. All receptors derive from a male donor in good health and CMV-seropositive.

The chain links TRBV7-2 to TRBJ2-2, with 7 bases that match TRBD1. After removal of 5 bases from V and 6 bases from J, the junction contained 6 bases not matched to a gene. This CDR3 region has 14 residues. Per germline, CDR1 SGHTA and CDR2 FQGNSA. CDR3 sequence: CASSPDRDAGELFF. The CDR3 region has the DNA TGTGCCAGCAGCCCTGACAGGGATGCCGGGGAGCTGTTTTTT. The complete variable domain, with remaining parts taken from reference TRBV7-2 and TRBJ2-2, reads GAGVSQSPSNKVTEKGKDVELRCDPISGHTALYWYRQSLGQGLEFLIYFQGNSAPDKSGLPSDRFSAERTGGSVSTLTIQRTQQEDSAVYLCASSPDRDAGELFFGEGSRLTVL.

The CDR3 DNA follows: TGTGCCTGGAGTCCCGGACAGGGAGCAACTGGAAACACCATATATTTT. Protein sequence: CAWSPGQGATGNTIYF. The rearrangement joins TRBV30 to TRBJ1-3; 8 nucleotides agree with TRBD1. The CDR3 runs to 16 residues. Germline trimming cut 2 bases from V and 2 bases from J; bases unmatched to any gene: 8. Per germline, CDR1 GTSNPN and CDR2 SVGIG (reference sequence).

This chain joins TRBV19 and TRBJ2-5; D unresolved. Germline CDR1 and CDR2: LNHDA and SQIVND (reference sequence). V was clipped by 0 bases and J by 1 base, with 12 bases between them. The CDR3 is made up of 16 amino acids. CDR3 sequence reads: CASSIDHYRTQETQYF. CDR3 bases: TGTGCCAGTAGTATAGATCATTACAGAACCCAAGAGACCCAGTACTTC.

The rearrangement joins TRBV11-2 to TRBJ2-7; 7 nucleotides line up with TRBD1. CDR1 and CDR2 from the germline V gene are SGHAT and FQNNGV. CDR3 size: 12 residues. J was trimmed by 6 bases and V by 6 bases; bases with no gene match: 5. The chain's CDR3 is CASSVDRSEQYF. CDR3 DNA sequence: TGTGCCAGCAGTGTGGACAGGTCCGAGCAGTACTTC.

The chain carries TRBV19 and TRBJ1-5; possibly TRBD1 for D (5 bases). The CDR3 sequence is 14 residues long. V lost 5 bases and J 4 bases, leaving 12 bases between the germline ends. Germline assignment: CDR1 LNHDA and CDR2 SQIVND (reference sequence). The CDR3 spells CASSHQGGNQPQHF. The CDR3 DNA is TGTGCCAGTAGTCATCAGGGAGGGAATCAGCCCCAGCATTTT.

V usage is TRBV7-2 and J usage is TRBJ1-5; TRBD1 aligns across 11 bases. This CDR3 has 17 residues. In germline, CDR1 is SGHTA, CDR2 FQGNSA. After removal of 6 bases from V and 2 bases from J, the junction contained 9 bases not matched to a gene. CDR3 in amino acids: CASRPVGTGGGNQPQHF. In DNA, the CDR3 is TGTGCCAGCAGGCCTGTAGGGACAGGGGGAGGCAATCAGCCCCAGCATTTT.

This chain connects TRBV19 to TRBJ1-2, with 7 bases lining up with TRBD1. In germline, CDR1 is LNHDA, CDR2 SQIVND (reference sequence). The CDR3 runs to 13 residues. J lost 6 bases, V lost 7 bases, and 8 bases had no gene match. Here the CDR3 DNA reads TGTGCCAGTACCAAACAGGGGTTCGATGGCTACACCTTC. It codes for CASTKQGFDGYTF.

The chain links TRBV27 to TRBJ2-2, with 9 positions matching TRBD2. V trimming: 5 bases; J trimming: 7 bases; junction bases outside the gene matches: 2. The CDR3 runs 13 residues. Germline V gene sequence: CDR1 MNHEY, CDR2 SMNVEV (reference sequence). CDR3 bases: TGTGCCAGCAGTCGTAGCGGGAGCGGGGAGCTGTTTTTT. Amino acid sequence: CASSRSGSGELFF.

This clone came up a few times. The chain couples TRBV10-3 to TRBJ2-5; TRBD2 might be the D (7 bases). There are 15 residues in the CDR3. The germline gives CDR1 ENHRY, CDR2 SYGVKD. V was clipped by 9 bases and J by 3 bases, with 20 bases between them. The CDR3 loop is CAIKPKGGDEETQYF. DNA of the CDR3: TGTGCCATTAAACCCAAGGGGGGGGACGAAGAGACCCAGTACTTC.

The chain recombines TRBV30 with TRBJ1-2; D ambiguous. CDR1 and CDR2 from the germline V gene are GTSNPN and SVGIG (reference sequence). V shed 0 bases and J shed 4 bases, with 12 bases lying between them. The CDR3 is 14 amino acids. This chain's CDR3 is CAWSVGRMSYGYTF. CDR3 nucleotide sequence: TGTGCCTGGAGTGTAGGGAGGATGAGCTATGGCTACACCTTC.

The chain combines TRBV30 with TRBJ2-6, with TRBD1 identical over 7 bases. J gave up 4 bases and V 4 bases, and 7 bases lay outside the gene matches. The CDR3 is 15 amino acids. Germline CDR1 is GTSNPN and CDR2 is SVGIG (reference sequence). CDR3 DNA: TGTGCCTGGACTAAGCCGGGACAGGGGGCCAACGTCCTGACTTTC. It is translated as CAWTKPGQGANVLTF.

V usage is TRBV7-9 and J usage is TRBJ1-2; TRBD1 agrees at 7 bases. CDR3 length equals 13 residues. J gave up 4 bases and V 6 bases, and 5 bases lay outside the gene matches. Germline V lookup: CDR1 SEHNR, CDR2 FQNEAQ (reference sequence). The CDR3: CASRMEGAYGYTF. CDR3 nucleotides: TGTGCCAGCAGGATGGAGGGGGCCTATGGCTACACCTTC. The full variable domain, completed using reference TRBV7-9 and TRBJ1-2, is DTGVSQNPRHKITKRGQNVTFRCDPISEHNRLYWYRQTLGQGPEFLTYFQNEAQLEKSRLLSDRFSAERPKGSFSTLEIQRTEQGDSAMYLCASRMEGAYGYTFGSGTRLTVV.

The chain is built from TRBV7-9 and TRBJ1-5; weak D call: TRBD1 (6 bases). CDR3 length: 16 residues. The germline CDR1 and CDR2 sequences are SEHNR and FQNEAQ (reference sequence). Deletions cut 3 bases from V and 2 bases from J, with 14 bases between. The CDR3 sequence is CASSFYRVGGNQPQHF. CDR3 in DNA: TGTGCCAGCAGCTTCTACAGGGTCGGTGGCAATCAGCCCCAGCATTTT.

The V call is TRBV21-1, the J call TRBJ2-5; the D call of TRBD2 is as the table states it, not checked on the DNA. TRBV21-1 counts as a pseudogene. The CDR3 is 12 residues long. This CDR3 reads CASKPPEETQYF. The CDR3 DNA reads TGTGCCAGCAAGCCCCCGGAAGAGACCCAGTACTTC.

The chain is built from TRBV4-3 and TRBJ2-2, with TRBD1 matching over 8 bases. Germline V CDR1 and CDR2: LGHNA, YSLEER. This CDR3 region has 15 residues. V lost 3 bases to trimming and J lost 7 bases; unmatched junction nucleotides: 7. CDR3 region: CASSHSDRAGGELFF. CDR3 coding DNA: TGCGCCAGCAGCCACTCGGACAGGGCGGGCGGGGAGCTGTTTTTT.

The chain joins TRBV27 to TRBJ2-7, with TRBD1 matching 9 bases. Germline CDR1 reads MNHEY; CDR2 reads SMNVEV (reference sequence). Trimming removed 5 bases from V and 4 bases from J; junction bases left unmatched: 9. The CDR3 consists of 15 residues. This CDR3 reads CASSLGQGLAYEQYF. CDR3 coding DNA: TGTGCCAGCAGTCTGGGACAGGGTCTAGCTTACGAGCAGTACTTC.

The chain has TRBV2 and TRBJ1-2; 9 bases map to TRBD1. The germline V gene has CDR1 SNHLY and CDR2 FYNNEI. The length of the CDR3 is 14 residues. With V trimmed by 7 bases and J by 7 bases, 10 bases remained unmatched. The CDR3 is CASTDGQGIGGYTF. The CDR3 nucleotides read TGTGCCAGCACCGATGGACAGGGGATAGGTGGCTACACCTTC.

A single count supports this clone. The gene calls are TRBV11-2 and TRBJ2-1; D may be TRBD1 (5 bases). From germline, CDR1 is SGHAT and CDR2 FQNNGV. The CDR3 is 15 residues long. V lost 6 bases, J lost 5 bases, and 17 bases lay in between. The CDR3 bases are TGTGCCAGCAGGTCCCTTGAAGGGGTACACAATGAGCAGTTCTTC. The encoded protein is CASRSLEGVHNEQFF.

The V gene is TRBV7-8, the J gene TRBJ2-7; D is undetermined. Trimming cost V 5 bases and J 6 bases, with 17 bases left between them. CDR3 length: 14 residues. Germline CDR1 is SGHVS and CDR2 is FQNEAQ. In DNA, the CDR3 is TGTGCCAGCAGCCTAAACCCGGGTTTGCCCGAGCAGTACTTC. It codes for CASSLNPGLPEQYF.

This clone was detected once. This chain's CDR3 is CASTGMSSGSYNEQFF. The CDR3 DNA reads as TGTGCCAGTACCGGCATGTCTAGCGGCTCCTACAATGAGCAGTTCTTC. This rearrangement joins TRBV19 to TRBJ2-1, with 7 bases aligning to TRBD2. With 7 bases clipped from V and 0 bases from J, the junction kept 9 bases outside the gene matches. The CDR3 sequence is 16 residues long. The germline V gene has CDR1 LNHDA and CDR2 SQIVND (reference sequence).

In regard to this clone: Other nucleotide sequences from this sample produce the same CDR3. The chain recombines TRBV7-2 with TRBJ2-5; maybe TRBD1 (8 bases). There are 14 residues in the CDR3. Per the germline V gene, CDR1 is SGHTA and CDR2 is FQGNSA. V dropped 3 bases and J dropped 5 bases, with 13 bases sitting between them. The CDR3 loop is CASSFGQGGETQYF. The CDR3 nucleotides are TGTGCCAGCAGCTTCGGACAGGGAGGGGAGACCCAGTACTTC.

This clone was seen only a few times. Other DNA sequences of this sample code for an identical CDR3. The chain is built from TRBV11-2 and TRBJ2-7; 10 positions match TRBD1. The CDR3 extends over 16 amino acids. Germline V gene lookup returns CDR1 SGHAT and CDR2 FQNNGV. Unmatched junction bases numbered 5, after V lost 0 bases and J lost 3 bases. The CDR3 nucleotides are TGTGCCAGCAGCTTAGATTGGTGGACAGGGGGCTACGAGCAGTACTTC. Its translation is CASSLDWWTGGYEQYF.

The chain combines TRBV27 with TRBJ2-4; no firm D call. From germline, CDR1 is MNHEY and CDR2 SMNVEV (reference sequence). The V end lost 2 bases, the J end lost 2 bases, and 13 bases lay between the germline ends. The CDR3 has 16 residues. In DNA, the CDR3 is TGTGCCAGCAGTTTAGAACCGGGTTTTTCCAAAAACATTCAGTACTTC. It is translated as CASSLEPGFSKNIQYF.

The chain recombines TRBV19 with TRBJ2-1, with 7 bases identical to TRBD2. The ends lost 4 bases at V and 9 bases at J; junction bases unmatched: 12. CDR1 and CDR2 from the germline V gene are LNHDA and SQIVND (reference sequence). CDR3 size: 15 residues. The CDR3: CASSSLAAGLSEQFF. The CDR3 bases are TGTGCCAGTAGTAGCCTAGCGGCCGGGTTATCTGAGCAGTTCTTC.

This chain uses TRBV19 with TRBJ2-7; TRBD1 is a possible D gene (6 bases). The germline V gene encodes CDR1 LNHDA and CDR2 SQIVND (reference sequence). Trimming cost V 4 bases and J 0 bases, with 10 bases left between them. This CDR3 spans 14 amino acids. The CDR3 spells CASSNAGVSYEQYF. CDR3 coding DNA: TGTGCCAGTAGTAACGCAGGGGTCTCCTACGAGCAGTACTTC.

J is TRBJ2-4 and V is TRBV30; TRBD2 matches 8 bases. CDR1 and CDR2 from the germline V gene are GTSNPN and SVGIG (reference sequence). Trimming at V came to 0 bases and at J to 12 bases, leaving 4 bases not matched to a gene. This CDR3 contains 12 residues. CDR3 in amino acids: CAWSVSAGGQYF. DNA for the CDR3: TGTGCCTGGAGTGTATCGGCGGGAGGTCAGTACTTC. Combining the CDR3 with reference TRBV30 and TRBJ2-4 gives the whole variable domain SQTIHQWPATLVQPVGSPLSLECTVEGTSNPNLYWYRQAAGRGLQLLFYSVGIGQISSEVPQNLSASRPQDRQFILSSKKLLLSDSGFYLCAWSVSAGGQYFGAGTRLSVL.

This chain connects TRBV9 to TRBJ2-3; 9 bases fit TRBD1. The CDR3 has 15 residues. In germline, CDR1 is SGDLS, CDR2 YYNGEE. J lost 3 bases, V lost 2 bases, and 4 bases had no gene match. The CDR3 sequence is CASSVGTGPTDTQYF. The CDR3 region has the DNA TGTGCCAGCAGCGTGGGGACAGGGCCGACAGATACGCAGTATTTT.

V is TRBV6-4 and J is TRBJ2-2; 7 nucleotides line up with TRBD1. Germline lookup yields CDR1 MRHNA and CDR2 SNTAGT. CDR3 length: 15 residues. J lost 4 bases, V lost 5 bases, and 7 bases had no gene match. Written as DNA, the CDR3 is TGTGCCAGCAGTTTGGACAGGAGCCGCACCGGGGAGCTGTTTTTT. It encodes CASSLDRSRTGELFF.